These 17 T cell receptor beta chains were all obtained from the same sample, sequenced in a study of T cell changes during pregnancy in multiple sclerosis. The repertoire was sequenced with immunoSEQ multiplex PCR; TCRdb's copy has only in-frame clones and lacks some. The repertoire holds around 39,000 clones, with approximately 92% as singletons. The sequencing here drew on CD8+ T cells from peripheral blood mononuclear cells, taken before pregnancy. These receptors all come from a female donor with multiple sclerosis, enrolled in a pregnancy study.

V and J are TRBV10-1 and TRBJ1-5, with a tentative D call TRBD1 (5 bases). Germline V gene lookup returns CDR1 WNHNN and CDR2 SYGVQD (reference sequence). V lost 1 base and J 2 bases, leaving 12 bases between the germline ends. CDR3 length: 16 residues. CDR3 residues: CASSEFFGGGNQPQHF. CDR3 nucleotide sequence: TGCGCCAGCAGTGAGTTCTTTGGAGGGGGCAATCAGCCCCAGCATTTT.

V gene TRBV2 combines with J gene TRBJ1-1, with TRBD1 matching over 8 bases. Trimming took 5 bases from V and 4 from J; bases not matched to a gene: 12. Germline V gene lookup returns CDR1 SNHLY and CDR2 FYNNEI. The CDR3 is made up of 16 amino acids. For the CDR3, the DNA is TGTGCCAGCAGTCTAAGGAGCAGGGGGCGCTTCACTGAAGCTTTCTTT. The encoded protein is CASSLRSRGRFTEAFF.

This clone has more than one count but fewer than ten. The chain combines TRBV30 with TRBJ1-2; 8 bases fit TRBD1. The CDR3 runs to 11 residues. The germline CDR1 and CDR2 sequences are GTSNPN and SVGIG (reference sequence). V lost 7 bases to trimming and J lost 7 bases; unmatched junction nucleotides: 5. The CDR3 DNA is TGTGCCTTCACAGGGGGGGCTGGCTACACCTTC. The encoded protein is CAFTGGAGYTF.

The gene calls are TRBV11-2 and TRBJ2-7; D remains ambiguous. Germline V gene sequence: CDR1 SGHAT, CDR2 FQNNGV. V was trimmed by 4 bases and J by 2 bases, leaving 12 bases between them. CDR3 length equals 14 residues. As DNA, the CDR3 is TGTGCCAGCAGCTCGTTGGCCTCGCCCTACGAGCAGTACTTC. Its protein product is CASSSLASPYEQYF.

The chain combines TRBV2 with TRBJ1-1, with D perhaps matching TRBD1 (5 bases). Trimming stripped 4 bases from V and 4 bases from J, with 16 bases between. The CDR3 runs to 15 residues. Germline V gene lookup returns CDR1 SNHLY and CDR2 FYNNEI. The CDR3 here is CASSAGVAPPTEAFF. The CDR3 DNA reads TGTGCCAGCAGTGCGGGGGTCGCACCCCCCACTGAAGCTTTCTTT.

The chain combines TRBV14 with TRBJ1-1; the D gene is possibly TRBD1 (6 bases). The germline V gene encodes CDR1 SGHDN and CDR2 FVKESK. V shed 2 bases and J shed 1 base, with 17 bases lying between them. The CDR3 loop spans 17 amino acids. CDR3 residues: CASSQRGTSRKNTEAFF. The CDR3 nucleotides read TGTGCCAGCAGCCAAAGGGGGACGAGTCGAAAGAACACTGAAGCTTTCTTT.

The rearrangement joins TRBV6-5 to TRBJ1-1; weak D call: TRBD1 (5 bases). Between the trimmed V and J ends, which lost 10 bases and 3 bases, there was a span of 21 bases. The CDR3 has 15 residues. Germline V gene lookup returns CDR1 MNHEY and CDR2 SVGAGI. In DNA form, the CDR3 reads TGTGCCACCCGTCGACAGACCTCTCGGCACACTGAAGCTTTCTTT. It specifies CATRRQTSRHTEAFF.

This rearrangement joins TRBV10-3 to TRBJ2-4; TRBD2 is a possible D gene (7 bases). Germline values: CDR1 ENHRY, CDR2 SYGVKD. There are 13 residues in the CDR3. The CDR3 protein is CVRGAVAKNIQYF. The CDR3 coding sequence is TGTGTCCGGGGGGCTGTAGCCAAAAACATTCAGTACTTC.

The chain is built from TRBV11-2 and TRBJ1-4; the D is unclear. The germline CDR1 and CDR2 sequences are SGHAT and FQNNGV. Trimming shortened V by 4 bases and J by 8 bases, and 14 bases separated the two germline ends. The CDR3 loop spans 14 amino acids. CDR3 DNA sequence: TGTGCCAGCAGCTCCATGGGCAGAGGGGAAAAACTGTTTTTT. It specifies CASSSMGRGEKLFF.

The CDR3: CASREQGAAGGNEQFF. CDR3 coding DNA: TGTGCCAGCAGAGAGCAGGGGGCGGCGGGGGGGAATGAGCAGTTCTTC. The chain couples TRBV2 to TRBJ2-1; tentatively, D is TRBD2 (9 bases). Germline lookup yields CDR1 SNHLY and CDR2 FYNNEI. CDR3 length: 16 residues. V lost 6 bases and J lost 7, with 22 bases in between.

CDR3 in amino acids: CATSRASQGREQYF. For the CDR3, the DNA is TGTGCCACCAGCAGAGCCAGCCAAGGGAGGGAGCAGTACTTC. This chain uses TRBV15 with TRBJ2-7; a weak D match, TRBD2 (6 bases). Germline CDR1 is LNHNV and CDR2 is YYDKDF (reference sequence). CDR3 length: 14 amino acids. Trimming pared 1 base from V and 7 bases from J, leaving 14 bases between.

The rearrangement joins TRBV7-9 to TRBJ1-1; tentative D call: TRBD1 (6 bases). This CDR3 spans 15 amino acids. V lost 3 bases, J lost 1 base, and 12 bases lay in between. Germline CDR1 and CDR2: SEHNR and FQNEAQ (reference sequence). Here the CDR3 reads CASSLQGLWNTEAFF. As DNA, the CDR3 is TGTGCCAGCAGCTTGCAGGGGCTATGGAACACTGAAGCTTTCTTT.

This chain joins TRBV5-1 and TRBJ1-1; D is unclear. The CDR3 has 19 amino acids. V gave up 1 base and J gave up 4 bases, with 26 bases separating them. Germline assignment: CDR1 SGHRS and CDR2 YFSETQ. The DNA of the CDR3 is TGCGCCAGCAGCTTGAAATTGGTAAGCTCGGGAGCTCGGCGCACTGAAGCTTTCTTT. Protein: CASSLKLVSSGARRTEAFF.

The chain carries TRBV2 and TRBJ2-7; D might be TRBD2 (6 bases). This CDR3 region has 17 residues. Looked up from germline, CDR1 is SNHLY and CDR2 is FYNNEI. V lost 8 bases, J lost 4 bases, and 27 bases lay in between. In DNA, the CDR3 is TGTGCCAGCTTAAGTAGAAGTAGGTCTGGGGGGAAATACGAGCAGTACTTC. Amino acid sequence: CASLSRSRSGGKYEQYF.

The CDR3 reads CASSLAGPTSSYEQYF. The DNA for the CDR3 is TGCGCCAGCAGCTTAGCGGGACCGACCAGCTCCTACGAGCAGTACTTC. V gene TRBV5-1 combines with J gene TRBJ2-7; the match to TRBD2 covers 7 bases. Germline V gene data show CDR1 as SGHRS and CDR2 as YFSETQ. The CDR3 runs to 16 residues. V lost 2 bases, J lost 0 bases, and 8 bases stayed unmatched.

The V and J genes are TRBV9 and TRBJ2-1; 11 bases agree with TRBD2. The CDR3 spans 17 residues. Germline-derived CDR1 and CDR2 are SGDLS and YYNGEE. The V gene end was trimmed by 0 bases and the J gene end by 2 bases; junction bases not matched to a gene: 4. The CDR3 DNA sequence: TGTGCCAGCAGCGTAGGGACTAGCGGGTCAACCTACAATGAGCAGTTCTTC. It encodes CASSVGTSGSTYNEQFF.

V usage is TRBV6-4 and J usage is TRBJ2-4; 11 bases map to TRBD1. Germline trimming cut 4 bases from V and 5 bases from J; bases unmatched to any gene: 7. Per the germline V gene, CDR1 is MRHNA and CDR2 is SNTAGT. The CDR3 totals 16 residues. CDR3 sequence reads: CASSASAGQGENIQYF. CDR3 nucleotide sequence: TGTGCCAGCAGTGCCTCGGCGGGACAGGGGGAAAACATTCAGTACTTC.